Below are 15 T cell receptor beta chains sequenced from a single sample in a study of cytotoxic CD8 clonotypes in ibrutinib-treated CLL. Using immunoSEQ multiplex PCR, the repertoire was profiled, and TCRdb retains in-frame clones only, with some absent. The table shows around 310,000 clones, with roughly 79% occurring only once. Sequencing used PBMCs, obtained before ibrutinib treatment. All receptors come from a human donor with chronic lymphocytic leukemia.

The chain couples TRBV29-1 to TRBJ1-2, with 9 bases aligning to TRBD1. Looked up from germline, CDR1 is SQVTM and CDR2 is ANQGSEA. The V and J ends lost 6 bases and 4 bases, in that order; junction bases with no gene match: 15. The CDR3 sequence is 16 residues long. Written as DNA, the CDR3 is TGCAGCGTGGTGAAGATAGGGACAGGGAGGGCCTATGGCTACACCTTC. It translates to CSVVKIGTGRAYGYTF. The full variable domain, completed using reference TRBV29-1 and TRBJ1-2, is SAVISQKPSRDICQRGTSLTIQCQVDSQVTMMFWYRQQPGQSLTLIATANQGSEATYESGFVIDKFPISRPNLTFSTLTVSNMSPEDSSIYLCSVVKIGTGRAYGYTFGSGTRLTVV.

The rearrangement uses TRBV18 and TRBJ1-4; D is perhaps TRBD1 (6 bases). The V end was cut by 6 bases, the J end by 2 bases, with 13 bases between. Germline CDR1 reads KGHSH; CDR2 reads LQKENI. The length of the CDR3 is 15 residues. The CDR3 region has the DNA TGTGCCAGCTCGGGGGCCCAGGGTACTAATGAAAAACTGTTTTTT. Its protein product is CASSGAQGTNEKLFF. Filled out from reference TRBV18 and TRBJ1-4, the complete variable domain reads NAGVMQNPRHLVRRRGQEARLRCSPMKGHSHVYWYRQLPEEGLKFMVYLQKENIIDESGMPKERFSAEFPKEGPSILRIQQVVRGDSAAYFCASSGAQGTNEKLFFGSGTQLSVL.

The chain uses TRBV4-3 and TRBJ1-5; no definite D call. The CDR3 has 14 residues. Trimming took 1 base from V and 0 from J, leaving 4 bases between them. The germline V gene encodes CDR1 LGHNA and CDR2 YSLEER. Written as DNA, the CDR3 is TGCGCCAGCAGCCAAGGACGTAGCAATCAGCCCCAGCATTTT. This gives the protein CASSQGRSNQPQHF.

The V and J genes are TRBV27 and TRBJ1-3, with 8 bases identical to TRBD1. After removal of 4 bases from V and 4 bases from J, the junction contained 9 bases not matched to a gene. Germline CDR1 reads MNHEY; CDR2 reads SMNVEV (reference sequence). This CDR3 region has 16 residues. In DNA form, the CDR3 reads TGTGCCAGCAGTTCAGGACAGGGTATGTCCGGAAACACCATATATTTT. It yields the protein CASSSGQGMSGNTIYF.

The chain is built from TRBV27 and TRBJ2-2, with 12 bases that match TRBD2. The ends lost 2 bases at V and 7 bases at J; junction bases unmatched: 8. This CDR3 is built from 17 residues. Germline CDR1 MNHEY, CDR2 SMNVEV (reference sequence). CDR3 nucleotide sequence: TGTGCCAGCAGTTTAACAAGGACTAGCGGGACGGGCGGGGAGCTGTTTTTT. Protein sequence: CASSLTRTSGTGGELFF.

The genes are TRBV5-1 and TRBJ2-6, with a weak D call TRBD1 (5 bases). The V end lost 1 base, the J end lost 0 bases, and 14 bases lay between the germline ends. The CDR3 loop spans 18 amino acids. CDR1 and CDR2 from the germline V gene are SGHRS and YFSETQ. In DNA form, the CDR3 reads TGCGCCAGCAGCTTGACTCTGGGGCCCAGCTCTGGGGCCAACGTCCTGACTTTC. As protein: CASSLTLGPSSGANVLTF. The complete variable domain, with remaining parts taken from reference TRBV5-1 and TRBJ2-6, reads KAGVTQTPRYLIKTRGQQVTLSCSPISGHRSVSWYQQTPGQGLQFLFEYFSETQRNKGNFPGRFSGRQFSNSRSEMNVSTLELGDSALYLCASSLTLGPSSGANVLTFGAGSRLTVL.

CDR3 in DNA: TGTGCCAGCAGCCAAGGCCTGCCTGGACTGCTCATCTACGAGCAGTACTTC. This translates into CASSQGLPGLLIYEQYF. The V and J genes are TRBV4-2 and TRBJ2-7, with D possibly matching TRBD2 (5 bases). CDR3 length: 17 residues. CDR1 LGHNA and CDR2 YNFKEQ come from the germline V gene. Trimming shortened V by 1 base and J by 3 bases, and 19 bases separated the two germline ends.

The V call is TRBV19, the J call TRBJ2-7; D tentatively reads TRBD1 or TRBD2 (5 bases each). V lost 4 bases, J lost 5 bases, and 15 bases lay in between. The CDR3 is made up of 14 amino acids. Germline CDR1 and CDR2: LNHDA and SQIVND (reference sequence). In DNA form, the CDR3 reads TGTGCCAGTAGTACCATACCTGGGGACCACGAGCAGTACTTC. Translating it yields CASSTIPGDHEQYF.

This chain links TRBV28 with TRBJ1-2, with 9 positions matching TRBD1. Trimming removed 6 bases from V and 4 bases from J; junction bases left unmatched: 0. The germline gives CDR1 MDHEN, CDR2 SYDVKM. CDR3 length equals 12 residues. The CDR3: CASRGQGYGYTF. Here the CDR3 DNA reads TGTGCCAGCAGGGGACAGGGCTATGGCTACACCTTC.

This clone appeared once. The V gene is TRBV5-1, the J gene TRBJ1-3, with D unclear. Trimming shortened V by 0 bases and J by 2 bases, and 12 bases separated the two germline ends. Germline CDR1 SGHRS, CDR2 YFSETQ. The CDR3 consists of 16 residues. The CDR3 here is CASSLAGSAPGNTIYF. In DNA form, the CDR3 reads TGCGCCAGCAGCTTGGCCGGGTCAGCCCCTGGAAACACCATATATTTT.

This chain connects TRBV7-2 to TRBJ2-7; possibly TRBD1 for D (6 bases). The V gene's germline CDR1 is SGHTA and CDR2 FQGNSA. V was cut by 5 bases and J by 3 bases, with 14 bases left in between. The CDR3 extends over 14 amino acids. The DNA for the CDR3 is TGTGCCAGCAGCACCCGGGGACAAATCTACGAGCAGTACTTC. Protein product: CASSTRGQIYEQYF.

This chain joins TRBV27 and TRBJ2-3, with 9 bases identical to TRBD2. Germline loops: CDR1 MNHEY, CDR2 SMNVEV (reference sequence). V shed 3 bases, J shed 0 bases, and the junction held 10 bases outside the gene matches. The CDR3 spans 18 residues. The CDR3 here is CASSLDLAGTLSTDTQYF. The CDR3 DNA reads as TGTGCCAGCAGTTTGGATCTAGCGGGGACACTAAGCACAGATACGCAGTATTTT.

The J gene is TRBJ1-3, the V gene TRBV29-1; D is unclear. V gave up 5 bases and J gave up 0 bases, with 11 bases separating them. CDR1 is SQVTM, CDR2 ANQGSEA, per germline. The CDR3 is 14 amino acids. DNA of the CDR3: TGCAGCGTTCGGCGAGGGAGCTCTGGAAACACCATATATTTT. It codes for CSVRRGSSGNTIYF.

This rearrangement joins TRBV19 to TRBJ1-5; D uncertain. V was cut by 3 bases and J by 7 bases, with 13 bases left in between. The CDR3 consists of 14 residues. Germline V lookup: CDR1 LNHDA, CDR2 SQIVND (reference sequence). CDR3 coding DNA: TGTGCCAGTAGTATCTTTGGGTCGGGCCAGCCCCAGCATTTT. This sequence encodes CASSIFGSGQPQHF.

The chain employs TRBV7-2 and TRBJ2-3; 11 bases map to TRBD2. Looked up from germline, CDR1 is SGHTA and CDR2 is FQGNSA. Trimming took 5 bases from V and 0 from J; bases not matched to a gene: 4. This CDR3 region has 16 residues. CDR3 in amino acids: CASSARLAGSTDTQYF. Here the CDR3 DNA reads TGTGCCAGCAGCGCCCGACTAGCGGGGAGCACAGATACGCAGTATTTT.